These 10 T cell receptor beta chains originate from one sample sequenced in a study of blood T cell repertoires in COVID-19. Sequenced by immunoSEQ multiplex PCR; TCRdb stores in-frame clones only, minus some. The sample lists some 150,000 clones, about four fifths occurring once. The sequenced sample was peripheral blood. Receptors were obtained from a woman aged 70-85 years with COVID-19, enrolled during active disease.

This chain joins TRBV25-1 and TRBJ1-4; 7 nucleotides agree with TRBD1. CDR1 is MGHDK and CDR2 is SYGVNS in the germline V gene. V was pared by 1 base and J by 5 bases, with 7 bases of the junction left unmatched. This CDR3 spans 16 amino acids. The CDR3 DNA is TGTGCCAGCAGTGAATTTCTGGGACAGCAAAATGAAAAACTGTTTTTT. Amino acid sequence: CASSEFLGQQNEKLFF.

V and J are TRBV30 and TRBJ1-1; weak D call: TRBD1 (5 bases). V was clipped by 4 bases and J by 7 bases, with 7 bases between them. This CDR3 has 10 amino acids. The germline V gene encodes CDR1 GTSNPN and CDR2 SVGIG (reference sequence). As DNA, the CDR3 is TGTGCCTGGATGGGGGGTGAAGCTTTCTTT. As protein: CAWMGGEAFF.

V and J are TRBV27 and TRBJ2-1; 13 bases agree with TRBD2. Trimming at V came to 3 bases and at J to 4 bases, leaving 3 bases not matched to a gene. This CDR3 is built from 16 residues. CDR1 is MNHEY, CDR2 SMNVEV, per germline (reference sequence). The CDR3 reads CASSFRTSGRYNEQFF. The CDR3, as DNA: TGTGCCAGCAGTTTTCGGACTAGCGGGAGATACAATGAGCAGTTCTTC.

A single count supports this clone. The CDR3 bases are TGTGCCAGCAGCTTGGAGACAGGGTACAATGAGCAGTTCTTC. Protein: CASSLETGYNEQFF. The chain carries TRBV7-9 and TRBJ2-1; the match to TRBD1 covers 7 bases. The V and J ends lost 3 bases and 4 bases, in that order; junction bases with no gene match: 3. Germline V gene data show CDR1 as SEHNR and CDR2 as FQNEAQ (reference sequence). The CDR3 runs 14 residues.

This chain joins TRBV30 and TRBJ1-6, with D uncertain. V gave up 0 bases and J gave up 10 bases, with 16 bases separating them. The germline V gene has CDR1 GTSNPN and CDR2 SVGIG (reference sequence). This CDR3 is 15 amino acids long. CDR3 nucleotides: TGTGCCTGGAGTGTACCGGTGCCGGGAAAATCACCCCTCCACTTT. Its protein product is CAWSVPVPGKSPLHF.

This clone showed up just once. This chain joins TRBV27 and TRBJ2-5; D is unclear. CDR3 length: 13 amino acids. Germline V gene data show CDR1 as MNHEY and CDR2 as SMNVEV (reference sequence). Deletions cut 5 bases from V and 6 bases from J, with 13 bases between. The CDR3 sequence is CASSPPSSKTQYF. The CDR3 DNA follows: TGTGCCAGCAGTCCACCCTCCTCTAAGACCCAGTACTTC.

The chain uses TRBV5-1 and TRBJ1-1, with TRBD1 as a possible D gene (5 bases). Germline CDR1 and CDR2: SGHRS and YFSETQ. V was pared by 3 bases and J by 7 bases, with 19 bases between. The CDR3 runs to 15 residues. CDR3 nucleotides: TGCGCCAGCAGCTGGGGGGACCGACCAGGTGGTGAAGCTTTCTTT. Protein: CASSWGDRPGGEAFF.

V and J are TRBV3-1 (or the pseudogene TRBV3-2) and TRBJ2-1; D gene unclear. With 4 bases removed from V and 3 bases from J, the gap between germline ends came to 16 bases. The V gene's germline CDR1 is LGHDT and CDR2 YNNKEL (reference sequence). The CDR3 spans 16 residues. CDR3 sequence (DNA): TGTGCCAGCAGCCCCCGATTGGCAACCCTCTACAATGAGCAGTTCTTC. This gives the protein CASSPRLATLYNEQFF.

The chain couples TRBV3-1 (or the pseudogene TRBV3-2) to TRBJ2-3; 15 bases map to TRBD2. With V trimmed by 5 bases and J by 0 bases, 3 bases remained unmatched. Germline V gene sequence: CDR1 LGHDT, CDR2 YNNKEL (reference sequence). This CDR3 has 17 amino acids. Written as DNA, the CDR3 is TGTGCCAGCAGCACAGGACTAGCGGGGGGGAGCACAGATACGCAGTATTTT. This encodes CASSTGLAGGSTDTQYF.

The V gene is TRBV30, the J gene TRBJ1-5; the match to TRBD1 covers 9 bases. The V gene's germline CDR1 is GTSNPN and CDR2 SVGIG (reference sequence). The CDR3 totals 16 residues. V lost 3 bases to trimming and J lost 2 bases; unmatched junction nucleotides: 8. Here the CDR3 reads CAWSVTGGARNQPQHF. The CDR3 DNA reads TGTGCCTGGAGCGTCACAGGGGGCGCGCGCAATCAGCCCCAGCATTTT.